Following are 25 T cell receptor beta chains from one sample sequenced in a study of CD4 T cells in relation to SARS-CoV-2 and coronaviruses. Unexposed donor CD4+ T cells date from about 2010-2019, before the COVID-19 pandemic. Isolation of CD4+ T cells took place after approximately 10 days in culture. Antigen specificity for these receptors is unknown. The method was immunoSEQ multiplex PCR; TCRdb's version includes in-frame clones alone and lacks a portion of them. This sample has around 18,000 clones; around 79% occur once, and the top ten carry approximately 28%. Sequencing input: CD4+ T cells from PBMCs, cultured in vitro. The source of these receptors is a human donor in good health.

V usage is TRBV20-1 and J usage is TRBJ1-2; the match to TRBD1 covers 8 bases. From germline, CDR1 is DFQATT and CDR2 SNEGSKA (reference sequence). V was pared by 3 bases and J by 8 bases, with 17 bases of the junction left unmatched. This CDR3 spans 16 amino acids. CDR3 region: CSASHLGRQGARGYTF. Written as DNA, the CDR3 is TGCAGTGCTAGTCACCTCGGGAGGCAGGGGGCGAGAGGCTACACCTTC.

V usage is TRBV2 and J usage is TRBJ2-3, with 7 bases lining up with TRBD1. V was pared by 6 bases and J by 2 bases, with 11 bases of the junction left unmatched. Germline lookup yields CDR1 SNHLY and CDR2 FYNNEI. This CDR3 region has 16 residues. The CDR3 DNA follows: TGTGCCAGCAGCCTCGACAGGGCCGTCCTCACAGATACGCAGTATTTT. Translating gives CASSLDRAVLTDTQYF.

V gene TRBV9 combines with J gene TRBJ2-1, with D perhaps matching TRBD1 or TRBD2 (6 bases each). The CDR3 spans 15 residues. V was shortened by 2 bases and J by 3 bases, with 12 bases between the two germline ends. Per the germline V gene, CDR1 is SGDLS and CDR2 is YYNGEE. CDR3 residues: CASSVGGGIYNEQFF. CDR3 nucleotides: TGTGCCAGCAGCGTTGGGGGCGGGATCTACAATGAGCAGTTCTTC.

The chain uses TRBV5-1 and TRBJ1-2, with D perhaps TRBD1 (5 bases). CDR3 length: 13 amino acids. Germline V lookup: CDR1 SGHRS, CDR2 YFSETQ. Trimming removed 5 bases from V and 6 bases from J, with 14 bases in between. DNA of the CDR3: TGCGCCAGCAGACCAAGTCAGGGAAATGGCTACACCTTC. Its protein product is CASRPSQGNGYTF. The variable domain in full, with the rest retrieved from reference TRBV5-1 and TRBJ1-2, is KAGVTQTPRYLIKTRGQQVTLSCSPISGHRSVSWYQQTPGQGLQFLFEYFSETQRNKGNFPGRFSGRQFSNSRSEMNVSTLELGDSALYLCASRPSQGNGYTFGSGTRLTVV.

The chain combines TRBV6-4 with TRBJ2-6, with 11 bases aligning to TRBD2. The CDR3 is 17 amino acids. The germline V gene encodes CDR1 MRHNA and CDR2 SNTAGT. The junction had 2 bases not matched to a gene; V was cut back by 4 bases and J by 0 bases. The CDR3 loop reads CASSAGTSGSGANVLTF. The CDR3 DNA is TGTGCCAGCAGTGCCGGGACTAGCGGCTCTGGGGCCAACGTCCTGACTTTC.

This chain connects TRBV24-1 to TRBJ2-5, with D perhaps matching TRBD2 (5 bases). The V end was cut by 0 bases, the J end by 0 bases, with 7 bases between. Germline lookup yields CDR1 KGHDR and CDR2 SFDVKD. The CDR3 consists of 15 residues. The CDR3 nucleotides are TGTGCCACCAGTGATTTGCCGGGGAACCAAGAGACCCAGTACTTC. It is translated as CATSDLPGNQETQYF.

The CDR3 bases are TGTGCCAGCAGCGTAGCGGGAGGGCCGGGGGAGACCCAGTACTTC. Its protein product is CASSVAGGPGETQYF. The chain couples TRBV9 to TRBJ2-5, with 8 bases identical to TRBD2. After removal of 0 bases from V and 5 bases from J, the junction contained 6 bases not matched to a gene. Germline lookup yields CDR1 SGDLS and CDR2 YYNGEE. The CDR3 runs to 15 residues. Drawing the rest from reference TRBV9 and TRBJ2-5, the complete variable domain is DSGVTQTPKHLITATGQRVTLRCSPRSGDLSVYWYQQSLDQGLQFLIQYYNGEERAKGNILERFSAQQFPDLHSELNLSSLELGDSALYFCASSVAGGPGETQYFGPGTRLLVL.

The chain has TRBV24-1 and TRBJ2-1, with D unclear. The CDR3 runs 11 residues. The V gene's germline CDR1 is KGHDR and CDR2 SFDVKD. The V end lost 5 bases, the J end lost 3 bases, and 1 base lay between the germline ends. This CDR3 reads CATSVYNEQFF. The CDR3 DNA is TGTGCCACCAGTGTCTACAATGAGCAGTTCTTC.

The genes are TRBV10-1 and TRBJ1-6; no definite D call. Germline V gene sequence: CDR1 WNHNN, CDR2 SYGVQD (reference sequence). The CDR3 loop spans 13 amino acids. Trimming removed 3 bases from V and 6 bases from J, with 6 bases in between. CDR3 loop: CASSDRFNSPLHF. The DNA of the CDR3 is TGCGCCAGCAGTGACCGGTTTAATTCACCCCTCCACTTT.

V usage is TRBV15 and J usage is TRBJ1-1; D unresolved. CDR1 and CDR2 from the germline V gene are LNHNV and YYDKDF (reference sequence). V lost 0 bases, J lost 5 bases, and 13 bases lay in between. The CDR3 runs to 15 residues. The CDR3 nucleotides are TGTGCCACCAGCAGAGAGCCCAACGGGGTTACTGAAGCTTTCTTT. It yields the protein CATSREPNGVTEAFF.

This clone has more than one count but fewer than ten. The chain combines TRBV12-3 or TRBV12-4 with TRBJ2-3; D is undetermined. This CDR3 is 12 amino acids long. Trimming stripped 3 bases from V and 6 bases from J, with 7 bases between. This CDR3 is CASSFEDDTQYF. The CDR3 nucleotides are TGTGCCAGCAGTTTCGAAGATGATACGCAGTATTTT.

This clone turned up a few times. The chain is built from TRBV7-3 and TRBJ1-2, with D perhaps matching TRBD1 (6 bases). The CDR3 spans 16 residues. Trimming shortened V by 2 bases and J by 8 bases, and 21 bases separated the two germline ends. CDR1 and CDR2 (germline): SGHTA, FQGTGA. CDR3 loop: CASSLGGQTAPGGYTF. The CDR3, as DNA: TGTGCCAGCAGCTTAGGCGGACAGACAGCTCCGGGGGGCTACACCTTC.

This clone has just a few counts. The J gene is TRBJ2-2, the V gene TRBV19; D gene ambiguous. Germline V gene lookup returns CDR1 LNHDA and CDR2 SQIVND (reference sequence). The CDR3 covers 12 residues. V lost 6 bases, J lost 7 bases, and 9 bases lay in between. The CDR3 region is CASRLQHGELFF. The CDR3, as DNA: TGTGCCAGTAGGTTACAGCACGGGGAGCTGTTTTTT.

About this clone itself: One end of the junction is discordant with germline, which a read error may explain. The chain joins TRBV3-1 (or the pseudogene TRBV3-2) to TRBJ2-1; maybe TRBD1 (8 bases). The CDR3 is 14 residues long. Germline V gene lookup returns CDR1 LGHDT and CDR2 YNNKEL (reference sequence). In DNA form, the CDR3 reads TGTGCCAGCAGCCAAAGCGTAAACAGGGGGGGATCTCTCTTC. Translation: CASSQSVNRGGSLF.

V and J are TRBV18 and TRBJ2-7, with D perhaps matching TRBD1 (5 bases). V lost 0 bases and J lost 7, with 13 bases in between. Germline V lookup: CDR1 KGHSH, CDR2 LQKENI. The CDR3 runs 14 residues. The CDR3 sequence: CASSPPTDLGEQYF. In nucleotides, the CDR3 is TGTGCCAGCTCACCACCGACAGACTTGGGGGAGCAGTACTTC.

J is TRBJ2-7 and V is TRBV6-5; possible D gene TRBD2, 6 bases. Trimming left V 6 bases short and J 2 bases short, with 17 bases between. Germline lookup yields CDR1 MNHEY and CDR2 SVGAGI. This CDR3 comprises 15 residues. The CDR3 nucleotides are TGTGCCAGCAGCCTGTCGAGGGAGGCGACCTACGAGCAGTACTTC. Translation gives CASSLSREATYEQYF.

The DNA of the CDR3 is TGTGCCACAAAAGGGGGGGATCTTCCTGAAAAACTGTTTTTT. Translating it yields CATKGGDLPEKLFF. This chain connects TRBV10-3 to TRBJ1-4, with TRBD1 as a possible D gene (6 bases). The CDR3 is 14 amino acids. Germline V CDR1 and CDR2: ENHRY, SYGVKD. V lost 10 bases, J lost 7 bases, and 19 bases lay in between.

This chain links TRBV10-3 with TRBJ2-4, with 7 bases identical to TRBD2. Per germline, CDR1 ENHRY and CDR2 SYGVKD. After removal of 2 bases from V and 0 bases from J, the junction contained 7 bases not matched to a gene. The length of the CDR3 is 17 residues. CDR3 coding DNA: TGTGCCATCAGTGAGAGGACCGGGGAGGGAGCCAAAAACATTCAGTACTTC. This encodes CAISERTGEGAKNIQYF.

This clone is deemed medium-sized. In DNA form, the CDR3 reads TGTGCCAGCAGCTTATTTGGGGAAGGTTCACCCCTCCACTTT. It is translated as CASSLFGEGSPLHF. This chain uses TRBV7-2 with TRBJ1-6; D gene unclear. Germline V gene data show CDR1 as SGHTA and CDR2 as FQGNSA. This CDR3 spans 14 amino acids. V shed 2 bases and J shed 9 bases, with 11 bases lying between them.

The chain uses TRBV9 and TRBJ1-1; D gene ambiguous. The ends were cut back, 0 bases at V and 2 bases at J, with 8 bases in the middle. CDR1 SGDLS and CDR2 YYNGEE come from the germline V gene. This CDR3 has 14 residues. CDR3 in DNA: TGTGCCAGCAGCGTAGGTCTGGGTAACACTGAAGCTTTCTTT. As protein: CASSVGLGNTEAFF.

The chain uses TRBV5-6 and TRBJ2-5; 7 nucleotides agree with TRBD2. The V segment lost 6 bases and the J segment 2 bases; nucleotides outside the gene matches: 4. The CDR3 runs 13 residues. CDR1 and CDR2 from the germline V gene are SGHDT and YYEEEE. The DNA for the CDR3 is TGTGCCAGCACTTACGGGGGGCAAGAGACCCAGTACTTC. Protein: CASTYGGQETQYF.

The rearrangement joins TRBV2 to TRBJ2-1; 9 positions agree with TRBD2. V gave up 7 bases and J gave up 2 bases; unmatched junction bases: 9. Germline CDR1 SNHLY, CDR2 FYNNEI. This CDR3 has 16 amino acids. In nucleotides, the CDR3 is TGTGCCAGCACTGACCCTAGCGGGAACCCCTACAATGAGCAGTTCTTC. Its protein product is CASTDPSGNPYNEQFF.

V is TRBV11-2 and J is TRBJ2-3; D remains unclear. The V end was cut by 1 base, the J end by 5 bases, with 7 bases between. This CDR3 has 13 residues. CDR1 is SGHAT, CDR2 FQNNGV, per germline. The CDR3 loop is CASSLALRDTQYF. DNA of the CDR3: TGTGCCAGCAGCTTAGCCCTAAGAGATACGCAGTATTTT.

The chain employs TRBV3-1 (or the pseudogene TRBV3-2) and TRBJ2-7, with 9 bases that match TRBD2. The V gene end was trimmed by 6 bases and the J gene end by 5 bases; junction bases not matched to a gene: 5. CDR3 length equals 13 residues. Germline CDR1 LGHDT, CDR2 YNNKEL (reference sequence). The CDR3 region is CASSTSSGNEQYF. The CDR3 DNA reads TGTGCCAGCAGTACGTCTAGCGGGAACGAGCAGTACTTC.

This clone was picked up a small number of times. The genes are TRBV27 and TRBJ2-1, with TRBD1 identical over 7 bases. Germline assignment: CDR1 MNHEY and CDR2 SMNVEV (reference sequence). The CDR3 spans 15 residues. The trim removed 6 bases at V and 0 bases at J, leaving 5 bases unmatched. The DNA for the CDR3 is TGTGCCAGCAGCTACGACAGGGCCTCCTACAATGAGCAGTTCTTC. Translated: CASSYDRASYNEQFF.